The rows below give T cell receptor beta chains drawn from one sample of a study of quantifying T cell responses using KT2 cells. TCRdb analysed the UMI-ligation and nested PCR reads with MiXCR anew, one entry per CDR3 protein. The sample lists tens of thousands of distinct CDR3 sequences, 7.3% occurring once. The sample taken for sequencing was PBMCs spiked with cells of the T cell clone KT2. The receptor set was obtained from a human donor. Each CDR3 is given with its conserved first and last residue. Fields, in order: CDR3 protein, J gene, clone size, V gene. The size field is filled for only some rows; it gives once, few, many or a size class.

CSARLGRPNTGELFF	TRBJ2-2	many	TRBV20-1
CASSVSGTFYEQYF	TRBJ2-7	-	TRBV6-6
CASNPAGASNTGELFF	TRBJ2-2	few	TRBV5-1
CASRPGGNEKLFF	TRBJ1-4	many	TRBV7-9
CASSSPTRGTYEQYF	TRBJ2-7	-	TRBV12-3/TRBV12-4
CASSQEWGRSDTEAFF	TRBJ1-1	many	TRBV4-3
CASSEMGSGGTTGELFF	TRBJ2-2	-	TRBV2
CASSSSGEAYEQYF	TRBJ2-7	many	TRBV7-8
CASSQAEGYEQYF	TRBJ2-7	-	TRBV3-1
CASRPEGGRPEAFF	TRBJ1-1	many	TRBV6-5
CASSQDRGGTEAFF	TRBJ1-1	few	TRBV14
CASSLDSQETQYF	TRBJ2-5	many	TRBV11-2
CASSSTTGFNSPLHF	TRBJ1-6	many	TRBV12-3/TRBV12-4
CSARDDPGRELFF	TRBJ2-2	many	TRBV20-1
CASSFSRSGGAGLMNTEAFF	TRBJ1-1	many	TRBV11-3
CSVEGYNEQFF	TRBJ2-1	few	TRBV29-1
CASSYDSRGYIQYF	TRBJ2-4	-	TRBV6-5
CSASVTDTEAFF	TRBJ1-1	many	TRBV20-1
CASSSTRKRTGTIYF	TRBJ1-3	many	TRBV6-5
CASSYGRDRDYEQYF	TRBJ2-7	few	TRBV27
CASSEQSGNQPQHF	TRBJ1-5	many	TRBV6-4
CASSFRGSGFPGYTF	TRBJ1-2	few	TRBV6-5
CAWSVQVNTEAFF	TRBJ1-1	-	TRBV30
CASIQTGQANTEAFF	TRBJ1-1	many	TRBV6-6
CASSPRGDLAKNIQYF	TRBJ2-4	few	TRBV28
CASSLGGTDTQYF	TRBJ2-3	many	TRBV11-3
CASSLKRGDNEQFF	TRBJ2-1	many	TRBV7-2
CASRRYSDSGNTIYF	TRBJ1-3	-	TRBV19
CSVVASGRAHGQYF	TRBJ2-3	many	TRBV29-1
CATSDERTDTQYF	TRBJ2-3	many	TRBV24-1
CATSRERGVGEAFF	TRBJ1-1	many	TRBV15
CASAGGSFQYEQYF	TRBJ2-7	-	TRBV12-3/TRBV12-4
CASTAGTNTGELFF	TRBJ2-2	many	TRBV7-2
CASSKRGDTGGHYEQYF	TRBJ2-7	many	TRBV21-1
CASSILVNNNEQFF	TRBJ2-1	few	TRBV7-6
CASSSGARYEQFF	TRBJ2-1	-	TRBV27
CSAATGASSYEQYF	TRBJ2-7	few	TRBV20-1
CASSLELDLNEQFF	TRBJ2-1	few	TRBV12-3/TRBV12-4
CSAKLGNHNEQFF	TRBJ2-1	many	TRBV20-1
CASRKGQSNTEAFF	TRBJ1-1	many	TRBV11-2
CASSPPGTIGRYGYTF	TRBJ1-2	many	TRBV27
CASSQDTASGSYEQYF	TRBJ2-7	-	TRBV4-3
CASSLRGGSRGEQYF	TRBJ2-7	many	TRBV12-3/TRBV12-4
CASSPRGSNSPLHF	TRBJ1-6	many	TRBV11-2
CASSSGTSGRNAQETQYF	TRBJ2-5	-	TRBV13
CASTQDRGRGAFF	TRBJ1-1	-	TRBV2
CSVESVNEETQYF	TRBJ2-5	many	TRBV29-1
CASRDLGGPLGEKLFF	TRBJ1-4	-	TRBV7-8
CASSSGLAVSSYNEQFF	TRBJ2-1	many	TRBV28
CASSPRGGTPNEQFF	TRBJ2-1	-	TRBV12-3/TRBV12-4
CASKIKGSRYNEQFF	TRBJ2-1	-	TRBV6-2/TRBV6-3
CASSPWPADYGYTF	TRBJ1-2	-	TRBV5-6